The clone carrying this T cell receptor (beta chain) was picked up a small number of times. This sample was included in a study of multiple sclerosis patients with progressive multifocal leukoencephalopathy. Assay: immunoSEQ multiplex PCR; the TCRdb copy retains only in-frame clones and omits some. Here the sample spans 30,000 or so clones, roughly 89% being singletons. Documented time point: time of PML onset. V lost 6 bases to trimming and J lost 8 bases, with 11 bases between them. The germline V gene has CDR1 LNHDA and CDR2 SQIVND (reference sequence). The CDR3 loop spans 12 amino acids. The rearrangement joins TRBV19 to TRBJ1-5; D unresolved. The receptor was isolated from a woman aged 40 to 50 with progressive multifocal leukoencephalopathy. The starting material was PBMCs, obtained from a patient treated with natalizumab. CDR3 DNA sequence: TGTGCCAGTAGCTCTTTTACGGAGCCCCAGCATTTT. Amino acid sequence: CASSSFTEPQHF.